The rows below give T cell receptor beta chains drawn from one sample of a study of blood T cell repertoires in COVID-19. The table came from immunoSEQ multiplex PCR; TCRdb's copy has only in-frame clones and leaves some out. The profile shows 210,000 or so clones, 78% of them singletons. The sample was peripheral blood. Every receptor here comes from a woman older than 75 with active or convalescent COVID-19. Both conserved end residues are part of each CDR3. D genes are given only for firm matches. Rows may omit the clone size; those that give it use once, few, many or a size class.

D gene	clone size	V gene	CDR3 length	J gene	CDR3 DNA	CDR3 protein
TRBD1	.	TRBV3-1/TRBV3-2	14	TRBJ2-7	TGTGCCAGCAGACCGACAGGGGACTCCTACGAGCAGTACTTC	CASRPTGDSYEQYF
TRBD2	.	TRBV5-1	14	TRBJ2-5	TGCGCCAGCAGCTCGACTAGCGTGGGGGAGACCCAGTACTTC	CASSSTSVGETQYF
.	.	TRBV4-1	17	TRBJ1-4	TGCGCCAGCAGCCAAGGGGACCCAGGGGCCAACAATGAAAAACTGTTTTTT	CASSQGDPGANNEKLFF
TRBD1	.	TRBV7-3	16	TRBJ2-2	TGTGCCAGCAGCTTATTAGGGGGCTCGAACACCGGGGAGCTGTTTTTT	CASSLLGGSNTGELFF
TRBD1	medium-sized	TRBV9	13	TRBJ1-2	TGTGCCAGCAGCGCTGACAGGGGGCATGGCTACACCTTC	CASSADRGHGYTF
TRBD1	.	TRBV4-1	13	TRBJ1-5	TGCGCCAGCAGCCAACAGGGGGCTCAGCCCCAGCATTTT	CASSQQGAQPQHF
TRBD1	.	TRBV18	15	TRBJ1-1	TGTGCCAGCTCACCCCCGGGACAGGAGGGGACTGAAGCTTTCTTT	CASSPPGQEGTEAFF
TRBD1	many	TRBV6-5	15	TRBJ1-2	TGTGCCAGCAGTTACGGGACAGGGGGGGGCTATGGCTACACCTTC	CASSYGTGGGYGYTF
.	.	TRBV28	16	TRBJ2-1	TGTGCCAGCAGTTTAGCGGGGGCGAACTCCTACAATGAGCAGTTCTTC	CASSLAGANSYNEQFF
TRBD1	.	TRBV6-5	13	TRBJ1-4	TGTGCCAGCGGACCGGGACAGGGTCAAAAACTGTTTTTT	CASGPGQGQKLFF
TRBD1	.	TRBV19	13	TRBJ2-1	TGTGCCAGTGGACAGGGTAAATACAATGAGCAGTTCTTC	CASGQGKYNEQFF
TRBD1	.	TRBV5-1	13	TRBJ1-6	TGCGCCAGCAGCGCCGACAGGGATTCACCCCTCCACTTT	CASSADRDSPLHF
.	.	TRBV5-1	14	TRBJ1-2	TGCGCCAGCAGCTTGCACGGGGATAACTATGGCTACACCTTC	CASSLHGDNYGYTF
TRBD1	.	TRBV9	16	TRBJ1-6	TGTGCCAGCAGCGGAAGACAGGGCTCCTATAATTCACCCCTCCACTTT	CASSGRQGSYNSPLHF
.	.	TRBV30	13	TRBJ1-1	TGTGCCTGGAGTGTACGGGAGGGCACTGAAGCTTTCTTT	CAWSVREGTEAFF
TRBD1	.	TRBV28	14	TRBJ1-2	TGTGCCAGCAGTTCGGACAGGGTTGACTATGGCTACACCTTC	CASSSDRVDYGYTF
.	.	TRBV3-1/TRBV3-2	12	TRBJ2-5	TGTGCCAGCAGCCATAGAGCGACGGGGCAGTACTTC	CASSHRATGQYF
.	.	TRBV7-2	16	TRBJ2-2	TGTGCCAGCAGCTTAGCGTTAGCTACCAGCGCCGGGGAGCTGTTTTTT	CASSLALATSAGELFF
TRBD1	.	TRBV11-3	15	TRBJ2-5	TGTGCCAGCAGCTTCACGACAGGGTATGGAGAGACCCAGTACTTC	CASSFTTGYGETQYF
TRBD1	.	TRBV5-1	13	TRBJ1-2	TGCGCCAGCAGCAGAACAGGGGACTATGGCTACACCTTC	CASSRTGDYGYTF
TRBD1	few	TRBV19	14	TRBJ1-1	TGTGCCAGTAAATCCGGGACAGGGGGGTTTGAAGCTTTCTTT	CASKSGTGGFEAFF
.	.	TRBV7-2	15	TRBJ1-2	TGTGCCAGCAGCTTAGGCGGGGTAGGAGGGTATGGCTACACCTTC	CASSLGGVGGYGYTF
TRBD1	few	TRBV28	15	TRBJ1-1	TGTGCCAGCAGTACCAGGACAGGGGGTTACACTGAAGCTTTCTTT	CASSTRTGGYTEAFF
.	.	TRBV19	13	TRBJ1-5	TGTGCCAGTAGTCCGGGTCACAATCAGCCCCAGCATTTT	CASSPGHNQPQHF
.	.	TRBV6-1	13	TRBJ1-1	TGTGCCAGCAGTGATCAGAGAGGGCAGGTCGCTTTCTTT	CASSDQRGQVAFF
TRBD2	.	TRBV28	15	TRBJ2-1	TGTGCCAGCATGCGGGGGGGCCGCTCCTACAATGAGCAGTTCTTC	CASMRGGRSYNEQFF
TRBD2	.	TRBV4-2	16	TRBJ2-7	TGTGCCAGCAGCCAGGGGTTAGCGGGGGCCGAGTACGAGCAGTACTTC	CASSQGLAGAEYEQYF
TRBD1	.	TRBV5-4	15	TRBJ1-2	TGTGCCAGCAGCTTGGGGACAGGGGGTAACTATGGCTACACCTTC	CASSLGTGGNYGYTF
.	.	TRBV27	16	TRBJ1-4	TGTGCCAGCAGGAACCGGGCCCAGAGGGCTAATGAAAAACTGTTTTTT	CASRNRAQRANEKLFF
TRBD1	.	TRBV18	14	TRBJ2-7	TGTGCCAGCTCAGACAGGGGGAGCTCCTACGAGCAGTACTTC	CASSDRGSSYEQYF
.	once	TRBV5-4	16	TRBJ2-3	TGTGCCAGCAGCCCATTCGGAGGGGAGGGCACAGATACGCAGTATTTT	CASSPFGGEGTDTQYF
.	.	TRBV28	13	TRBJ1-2	TGTGCCAGCAGTTTTATCTCCGACTATGGCTACACCTTC	CASSFISDYGYTF
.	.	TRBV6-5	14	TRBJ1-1	TGTGCCAGCAGGGATCCGGGACAGAACACTGAAGCTTTCTTT	CASRDPGQNTEAFF
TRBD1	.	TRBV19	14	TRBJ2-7	TGTGCCAGTAGTAGGAGGACAGGGGCCTACGAGCAGTACTTC	CASSRRTGAYEQYF
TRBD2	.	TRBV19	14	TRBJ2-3	TGTGCCAGTAATCGGCCGGGGGGTGGAGATACGCAGTATTTT	CASNRPGGGDTQYF
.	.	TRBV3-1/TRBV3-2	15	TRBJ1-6	TGTGCCAGCAGCCAAGGGGGGGTGGGTGGTCAGGGCCTCCACTTT	CASSQGGVGGQGLHF
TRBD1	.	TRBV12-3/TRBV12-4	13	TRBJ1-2	TGTGCCAGCAGTAGGGACAGCGATTATGGCTACACCTTC	CASSRDSDYGYTF
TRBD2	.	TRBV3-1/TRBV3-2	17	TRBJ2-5	TGTGCCAGTAAAAAACGGGCCCCCGGGACTAGTGAAGAGACCCAGTACTTC	CASKKRAPGTSEETQYF
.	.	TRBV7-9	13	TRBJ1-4	TGTGCCAGCAGAGACAGGCTAAATGAAAAACTGTTTTTT	CASRDRLNEKLFF
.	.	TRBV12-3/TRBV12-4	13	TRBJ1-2	TGTGCCAGCAGTTTAATATCCGGCTATGGCTACACCTTC	CASSLISGYGYTF
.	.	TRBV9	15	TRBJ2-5	TGTGCCAGCAGCGACTTAGGGCGAGTGGGGGGGACCCAGTACTTC	CASSDLGRVGGTQYF
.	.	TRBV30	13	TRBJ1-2	TGTGCCCGATCCCCGGGTAATAGTTATGGCTACACCTTC	CARSPGNSYGYTF
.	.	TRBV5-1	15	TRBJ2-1	TGCGCCAGCAGCTTGGCGTCCCAGTACAGTGGTGAGCAGTTCTTC	CASSLASQYSGEQFF
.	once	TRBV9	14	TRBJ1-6	TGTGCCAGCAGCGCGACGGGAGCGGATTCACCCCTCCACTTT	CASSATGADSPLHF
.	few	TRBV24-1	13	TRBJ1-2	TGTGCCACGAGTCAGGGAAGAGGCTATGGCTACACCTTC	CATSQGRGYGYTF
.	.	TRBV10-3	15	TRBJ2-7	TGTGCCATCAATGACCCTTTGACAGGGAGGTACGAGCAGTACTTC	CAINDPLTGRYEQYF
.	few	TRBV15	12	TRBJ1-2	TGTGCCACCAGCAGAGATCGTGAGGGCTACACCTTC	CATSRDREGYTF
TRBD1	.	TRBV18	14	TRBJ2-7	TGTGCCAGCTCACAGACAGGGGGCGGGTACGAGCAGTACTTC	CASSQTGGGYEQYF
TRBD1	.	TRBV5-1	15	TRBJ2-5	TGCGCCAGCAGCTACCAGGGACAGGGTAGCGAGACCCAGTACTTC	CASSYQGQGSETQYF
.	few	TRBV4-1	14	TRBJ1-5	TGCGCCAGCAGTCCTCCAGGGTGGAATCAGCCCCAGCATTTT	CASSPPGWNQPQHF
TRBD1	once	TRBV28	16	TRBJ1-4	TGTGCCAGCAGTTTAAGCGGGACAGGTGAAAATGAAAAACTGTTTTTT	CASSLSGTGENEKLFF
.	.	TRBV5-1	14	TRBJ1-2	TGCGCCAGCAGCTTGGGCAGTCCAAACTATGGCTACACCTTC	CASSLGSPNYGYTF
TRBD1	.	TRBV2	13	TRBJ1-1	TGTGCCAGCGGGGGACAGGGGAACACTGAAGCTTTCTTT	CASGGQGNTEAFF